This TCR beta chain was identified during a study (dated by TCRdb to the mid-2010s). At the level of the whole study: The study examined whether tumor-infiltrating Tregs in breast cancer are drawn from blood Tregs or arise in situ by conversion from other CD4+ T cell subsets.

Broader findings and caveats from the paper: The greatest overlap of tumor-infiltrating Treg TCR alpha and beta sequences was with tumor naive CD4+ T cells, followed next by blood naive CD4+ T cells. In terms of TCR gene usage, tumor memory CD4+ T cells clustered together with blood and lymph node memory CD4+ cells, as well as with lymph node naive CD4+ cells. Validation in the larger cohort was restricted to a single TCR beta V-J rearrangement rather than whole repertoires.

Amplification of full-length TCR variable regions was done by 5' RACE PCR using constant-region reverse primers, and this step was followed by semi-nested PCR with Nested Universal Primer A. The ReliaPrep RNA Cell Miniprep System was used to extract total RNA, which was then reverse transcribed into 5'RACE-ready cDNA with the SMARTer RACE 5'/3' Kit. An Illumina MiSeq was used to sequence the full-length TCR alpha and beta libraries, which had been barcoded with multiplex adaptors. As for the authors' bioinformatics: Sequencing data were pooled across the five patients for each of nine subset-tissue groups and compared by unsupervised clustering of TCR gene usage. Repertoire similarity was calculated with the Morisita-Horn index, weighting shared sequences by their contribution to each repertoire. TCRdb applied fastp at Q25 and MiXCR to the public reads, then kept only in-frame beta chains. When rows share a CDR3 protein, they turn into one entry using the most common DNA and genes. TCRdb, not the authors, supplied the V and J calls. The sample yields some 40,000 distinct CDR3 sequences; roughly 23% were counted once. The top ten hold approximately 4.5% of the sample.

A distance of 19 bases separates the germline ends of V and J, which lose 4 bases and 2 bases respectively. Sequences SGHRS (CDR1) and YFSETQ (CDR2) are obtained from the germline V gene. From its cysteine to its phenylalanine, the CDR3 spans 17 amino acids. The only DNA kept is the CDR3, 51 bases in frame from the first base. Cells that were CD4+CD25+CD127-/low were the ones isolated as Tregs. Tregs, naive and memory CD4+ T cells from tumor, blood and ipsilateral draining lymph nodes of about five breast cancer patients underwent full-length TCR alpha and beta sequencing. Tumor tissue and lymph nodes obtained from ipsilateral axillary dissection were perfused with PBS, minced and then digested with collagenase I and hyaluronidase. Ficoll density gradient centrifugation was used to isolate mononuclear cells from either lymph nodes or 50 ml of peripheral blood. Sorted cell populations were confirmed by FACS to exceed 90% purity.

Concerning this clonotype itself: What this receptor recognizes is not known. No base qualities exist here, and no much larger clone lies one base off it.

This sequence was found in a female donor with breast cancer. Sequences were obtained from Tregs sorted from a lymph node. The V and J segments used are TRBV5-1 and TRBJ2-1; a weak D assignment points to TRBD2 (6 bases agree). The CDR3: CASSTSTTSPAYNEQFF. In nucleotide form, the sequence is TGCGCCAGCAGCACATCTACAACTAGCCCCGCCTACAATGAGCAGTTCTTC. The CDR3, completed at both ends by the reference TRBV5-1 and TRBJ2-1 genes, gives the full variable domain KAGVTQTPRYLIKTRGQQVTLSCSPISGHRSVSWYQQTPGQGLQFLFEYFSETQRNKGNFPGRFSGRQFSNSRSEMNVSTLELGDSALYLCASSTSTTSPAYNEQFFGPGTRLTVL.